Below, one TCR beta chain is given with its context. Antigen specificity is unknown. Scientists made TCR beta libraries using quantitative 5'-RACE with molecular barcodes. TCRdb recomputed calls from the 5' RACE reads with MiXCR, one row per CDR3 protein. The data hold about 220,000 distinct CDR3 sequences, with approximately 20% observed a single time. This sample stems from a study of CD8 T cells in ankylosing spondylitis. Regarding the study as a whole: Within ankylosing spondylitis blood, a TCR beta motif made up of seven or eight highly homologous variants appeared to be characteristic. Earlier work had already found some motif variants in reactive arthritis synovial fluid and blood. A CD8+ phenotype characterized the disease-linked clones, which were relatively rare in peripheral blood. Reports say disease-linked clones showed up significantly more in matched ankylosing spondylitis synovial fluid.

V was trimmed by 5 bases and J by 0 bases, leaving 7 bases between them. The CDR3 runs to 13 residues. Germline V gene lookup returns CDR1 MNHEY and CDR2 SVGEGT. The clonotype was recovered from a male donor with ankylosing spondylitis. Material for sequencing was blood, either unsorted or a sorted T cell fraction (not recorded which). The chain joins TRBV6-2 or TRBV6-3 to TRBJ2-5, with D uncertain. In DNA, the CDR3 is TGTGCCAGCAGTCTCATCTACCAAGAGACCCAGTACTTC. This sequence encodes CASSLIYQETQYF.